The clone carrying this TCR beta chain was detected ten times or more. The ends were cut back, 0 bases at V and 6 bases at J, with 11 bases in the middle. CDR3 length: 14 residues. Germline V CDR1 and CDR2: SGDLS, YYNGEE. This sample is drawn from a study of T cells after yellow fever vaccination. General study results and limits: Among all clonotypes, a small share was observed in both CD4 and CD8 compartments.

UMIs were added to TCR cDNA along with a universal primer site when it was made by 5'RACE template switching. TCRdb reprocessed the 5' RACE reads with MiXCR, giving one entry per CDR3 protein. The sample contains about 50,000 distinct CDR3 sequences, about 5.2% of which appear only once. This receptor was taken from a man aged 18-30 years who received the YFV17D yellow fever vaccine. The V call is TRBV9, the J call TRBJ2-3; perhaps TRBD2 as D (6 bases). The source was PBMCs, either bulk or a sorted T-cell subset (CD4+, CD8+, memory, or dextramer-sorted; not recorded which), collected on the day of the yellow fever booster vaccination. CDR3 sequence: CASSVVGGRDTQYF. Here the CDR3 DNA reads TGTGCCAGCAGCGTAGTCGGGGGTAGGGATACGCAGTATTTT.